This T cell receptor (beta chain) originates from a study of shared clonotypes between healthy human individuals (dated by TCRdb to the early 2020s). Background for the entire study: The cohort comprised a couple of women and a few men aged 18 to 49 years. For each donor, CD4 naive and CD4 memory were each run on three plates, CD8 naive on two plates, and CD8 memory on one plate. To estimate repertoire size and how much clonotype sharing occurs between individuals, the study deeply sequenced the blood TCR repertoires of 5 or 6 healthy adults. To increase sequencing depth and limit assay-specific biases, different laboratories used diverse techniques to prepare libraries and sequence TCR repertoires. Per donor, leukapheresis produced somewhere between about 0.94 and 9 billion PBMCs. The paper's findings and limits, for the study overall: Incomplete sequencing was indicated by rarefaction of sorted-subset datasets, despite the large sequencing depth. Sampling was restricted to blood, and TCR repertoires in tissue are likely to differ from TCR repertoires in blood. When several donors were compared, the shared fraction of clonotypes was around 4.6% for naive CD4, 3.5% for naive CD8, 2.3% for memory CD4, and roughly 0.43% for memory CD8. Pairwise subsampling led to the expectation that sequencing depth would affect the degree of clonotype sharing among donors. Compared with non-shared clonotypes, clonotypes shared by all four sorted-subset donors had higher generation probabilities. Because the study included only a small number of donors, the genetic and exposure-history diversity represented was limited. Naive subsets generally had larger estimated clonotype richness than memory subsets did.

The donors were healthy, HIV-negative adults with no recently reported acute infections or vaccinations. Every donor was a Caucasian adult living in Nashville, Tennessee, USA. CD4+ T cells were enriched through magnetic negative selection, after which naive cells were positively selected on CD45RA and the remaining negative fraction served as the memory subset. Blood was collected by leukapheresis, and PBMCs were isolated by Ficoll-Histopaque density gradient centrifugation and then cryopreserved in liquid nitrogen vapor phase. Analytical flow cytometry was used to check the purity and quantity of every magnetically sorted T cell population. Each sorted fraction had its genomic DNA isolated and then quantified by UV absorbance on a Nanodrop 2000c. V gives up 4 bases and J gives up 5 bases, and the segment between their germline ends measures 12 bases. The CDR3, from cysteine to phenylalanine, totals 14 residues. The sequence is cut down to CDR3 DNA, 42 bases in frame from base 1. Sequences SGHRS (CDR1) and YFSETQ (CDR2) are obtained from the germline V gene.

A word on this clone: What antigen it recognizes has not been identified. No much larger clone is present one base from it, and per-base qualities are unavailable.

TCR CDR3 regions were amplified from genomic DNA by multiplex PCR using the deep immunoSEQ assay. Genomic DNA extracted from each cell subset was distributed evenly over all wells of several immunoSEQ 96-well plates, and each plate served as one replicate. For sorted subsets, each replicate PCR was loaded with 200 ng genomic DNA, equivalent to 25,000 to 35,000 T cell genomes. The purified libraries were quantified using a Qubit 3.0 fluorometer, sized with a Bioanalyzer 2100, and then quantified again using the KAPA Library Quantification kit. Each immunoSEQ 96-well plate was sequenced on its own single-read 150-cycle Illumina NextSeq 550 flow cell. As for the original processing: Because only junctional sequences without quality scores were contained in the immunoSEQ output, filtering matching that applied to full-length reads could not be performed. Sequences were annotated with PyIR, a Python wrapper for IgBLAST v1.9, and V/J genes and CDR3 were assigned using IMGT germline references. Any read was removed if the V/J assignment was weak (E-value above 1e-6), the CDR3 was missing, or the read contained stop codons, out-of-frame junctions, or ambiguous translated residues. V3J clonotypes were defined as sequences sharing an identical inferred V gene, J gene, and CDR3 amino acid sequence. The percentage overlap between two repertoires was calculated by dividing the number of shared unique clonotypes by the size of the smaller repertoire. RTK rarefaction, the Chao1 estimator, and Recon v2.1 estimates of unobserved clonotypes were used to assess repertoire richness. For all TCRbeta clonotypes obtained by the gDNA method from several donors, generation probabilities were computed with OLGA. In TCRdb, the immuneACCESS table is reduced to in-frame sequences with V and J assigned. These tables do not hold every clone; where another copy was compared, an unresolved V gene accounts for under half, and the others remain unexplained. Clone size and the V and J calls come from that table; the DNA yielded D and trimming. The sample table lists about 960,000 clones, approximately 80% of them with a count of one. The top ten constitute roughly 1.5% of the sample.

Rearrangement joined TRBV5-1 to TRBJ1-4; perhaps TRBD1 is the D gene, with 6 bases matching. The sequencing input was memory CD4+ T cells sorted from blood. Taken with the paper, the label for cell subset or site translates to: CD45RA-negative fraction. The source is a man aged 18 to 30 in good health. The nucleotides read TGCGCCAGCAGCGGGACATCTGCCAATGAAAAACTGTTTTTT. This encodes CASSGTSANEKLFF.